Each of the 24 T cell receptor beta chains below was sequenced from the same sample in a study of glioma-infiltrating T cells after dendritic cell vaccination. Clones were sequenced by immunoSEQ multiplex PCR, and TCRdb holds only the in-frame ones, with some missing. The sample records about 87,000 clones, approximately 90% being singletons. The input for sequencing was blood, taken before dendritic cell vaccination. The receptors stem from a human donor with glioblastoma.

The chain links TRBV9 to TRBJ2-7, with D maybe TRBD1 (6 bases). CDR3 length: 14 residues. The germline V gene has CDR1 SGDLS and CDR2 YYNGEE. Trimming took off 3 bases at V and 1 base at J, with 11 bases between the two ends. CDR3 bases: TGTGCCAGCAGCGGCTCCGGGACATCCTACGAGCAGTACTTC. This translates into CASSGSGTSYEQYF. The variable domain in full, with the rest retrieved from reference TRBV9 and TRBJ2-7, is DSGVTQTPKHLITATGQRVTLRCSPRSGDLSVYWYQQSLDQGLQFLIQYYNGEERAKGNILERFSAQQFPDLHSELNLSSLELGDSALYFCASSGSGTSYEQYFGPGTRLTVT.

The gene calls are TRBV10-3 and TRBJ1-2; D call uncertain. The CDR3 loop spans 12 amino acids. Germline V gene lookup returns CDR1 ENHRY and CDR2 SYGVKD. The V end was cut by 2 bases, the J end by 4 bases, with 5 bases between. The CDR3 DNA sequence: TGTGCCATCAGTGAGCCCATCTATGGCTACACCTTC. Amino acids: CAISEPIYGYTF.

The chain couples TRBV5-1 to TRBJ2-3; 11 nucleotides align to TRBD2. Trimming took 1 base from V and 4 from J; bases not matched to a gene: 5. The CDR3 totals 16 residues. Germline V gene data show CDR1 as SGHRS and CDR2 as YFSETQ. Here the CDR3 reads CASSLYSGGAPDTQYF. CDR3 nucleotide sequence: TGCGCCAGCAGCTTGTATAGCGGGGGGGCTCCAGATACGCAGTATTTT.

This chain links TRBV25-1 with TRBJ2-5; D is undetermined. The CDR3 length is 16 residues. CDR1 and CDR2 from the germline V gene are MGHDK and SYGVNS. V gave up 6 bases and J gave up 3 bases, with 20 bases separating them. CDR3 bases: TGTGCCAGCAGCGAAGAGAGCGCAACGTTAGAAGAGACCCAGTACTTC. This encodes CASSEESATLEETQYF. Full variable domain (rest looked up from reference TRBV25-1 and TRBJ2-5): EADIYQTPRYLVIGTGKKITLECSQTMGHDKMYWYQQDPGMELHLIHYSYGVNSTEKGDLSSESTVSRIRTEHFPLTLESARPSHTSQYLCASSEESATLEETQYFGPGTRLLVL.

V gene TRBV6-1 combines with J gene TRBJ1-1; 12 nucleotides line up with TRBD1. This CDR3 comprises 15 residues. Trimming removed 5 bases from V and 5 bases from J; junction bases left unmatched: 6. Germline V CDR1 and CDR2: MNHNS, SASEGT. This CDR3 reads CASSSRDRGPTEAFF. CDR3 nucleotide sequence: TGTGCCAGCAGTTCCCGGGACAGGGGGCCAACTGAAGCTTTCTTT.

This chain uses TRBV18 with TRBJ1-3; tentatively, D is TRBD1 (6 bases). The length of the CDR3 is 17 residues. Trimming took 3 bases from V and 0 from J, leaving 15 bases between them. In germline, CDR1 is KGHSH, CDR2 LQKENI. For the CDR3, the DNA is TGTGCCAGCTCACCGAGACAGGAGATTTCCTCTGGAAACACCATATATTTT. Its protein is CASSPRQEISSGNTIYF.

CDR3 sequence: CASSFQGYGYTF. The CDR3 nucleotides read TGTGCCAGCAGTTTCCAGGGATATGGCTACACCTTC. The chain joins TRBV6-1 to TRBJ1-2; tentatively, D is TRBD1 (5 bases). CDR3 size: 12 residues. Germline V gene lookup returns CDR1 MNHNS and CDR2 SASEGT. Trimming took 5 bases from V and 5 from J, leaving 9 bases between them.

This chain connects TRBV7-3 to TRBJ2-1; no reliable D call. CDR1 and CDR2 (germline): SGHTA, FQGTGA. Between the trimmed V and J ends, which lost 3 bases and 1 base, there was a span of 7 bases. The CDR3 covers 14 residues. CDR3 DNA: TGTGCCAGCAGCTTCGGCGGTTCCTACAATGAGCAGTTCTTC. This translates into CASSFGGSYNEQFF. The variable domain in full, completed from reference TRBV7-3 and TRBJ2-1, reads GAGVSQTPSNKVTEKGKYVELRCDPISGHTALYWYRQSLGQGPEFLIYFQGTGAADDSGLPNDRFFAVRPEGSVSTLKIQRTERGDSAVYLCASSFGGSYNEQFFGPGTRLTVL.

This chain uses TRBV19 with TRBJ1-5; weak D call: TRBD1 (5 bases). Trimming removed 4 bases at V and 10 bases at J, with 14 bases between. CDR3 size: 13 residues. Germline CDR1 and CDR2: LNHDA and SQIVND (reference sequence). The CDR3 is CASSTAPRGPQHF. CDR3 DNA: TGTGCCAGTAGTACGGCCCCAAGGGGACCCCAGCATTTT. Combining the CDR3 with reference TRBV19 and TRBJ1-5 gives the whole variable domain DGGITQSPKYLFRKEGQNVTLSCEQNLNHDAMYWYRQDPGQGLRLIYYSQIVNDFQKGDIAEGYSVSREKKESFPLTVTSAQKNPTAFYLCASSTAPRGPQHFGDGTRLSIL.

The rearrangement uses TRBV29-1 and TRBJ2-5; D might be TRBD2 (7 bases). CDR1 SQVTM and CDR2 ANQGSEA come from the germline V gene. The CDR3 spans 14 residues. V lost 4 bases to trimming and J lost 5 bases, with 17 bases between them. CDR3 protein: CSVGGGRFGETQYF. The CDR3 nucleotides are TGCAGCGTTGGGGGGGGGCGTTTCGGGGAGACCCAGTACTTC. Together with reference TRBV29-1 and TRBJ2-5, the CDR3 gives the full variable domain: SAVISQKPSRDICQRGTSLTIQCQVDSQVTMMFWYRQQPGQSLTLIATANQGSEATYESGFVIDKFPISRPNLTFSTLTVSNMSPEDSSIYLCSVGGGRFGETQYFGPGTRLLVL.

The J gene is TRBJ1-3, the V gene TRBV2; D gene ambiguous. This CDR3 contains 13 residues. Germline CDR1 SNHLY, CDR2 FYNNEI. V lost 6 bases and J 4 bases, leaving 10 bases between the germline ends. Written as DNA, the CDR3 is TGTGCCAGCAGGACGGTGAGGGGAAACACCATATATTTT. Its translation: CASRTVRGNTIYF.

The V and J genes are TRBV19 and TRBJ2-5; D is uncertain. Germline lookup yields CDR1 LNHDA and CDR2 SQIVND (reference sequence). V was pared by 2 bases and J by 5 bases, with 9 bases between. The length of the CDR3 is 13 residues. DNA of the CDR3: TGTGCCAGTAGTATACGGAGTCCTGAGACCCAGTACTTC. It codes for CASSIRSPETQYF.

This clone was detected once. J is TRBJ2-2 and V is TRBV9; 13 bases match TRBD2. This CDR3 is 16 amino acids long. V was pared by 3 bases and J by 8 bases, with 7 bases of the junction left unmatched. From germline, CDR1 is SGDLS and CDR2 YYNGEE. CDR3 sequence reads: CASSDVTSGRLGELFF. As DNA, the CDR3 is TGTGCCAGCAGCGACGTGACTAGCGGGAGGTTAGGGGAGCTGTTTTTT.

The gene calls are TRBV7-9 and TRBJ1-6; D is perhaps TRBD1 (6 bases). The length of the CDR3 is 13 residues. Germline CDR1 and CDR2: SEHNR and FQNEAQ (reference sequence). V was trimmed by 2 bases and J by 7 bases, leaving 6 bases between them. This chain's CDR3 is CASSLQGNSPLHF. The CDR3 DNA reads TGTGCCAGCAGCTTACAGGGGAATTCACCCCTCCACTTT.

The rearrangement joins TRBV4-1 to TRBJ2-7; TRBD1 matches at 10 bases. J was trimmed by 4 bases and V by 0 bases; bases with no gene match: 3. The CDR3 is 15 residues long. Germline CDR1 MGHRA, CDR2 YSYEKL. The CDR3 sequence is CASSQEKGQGYEQYF. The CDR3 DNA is TGCGCCAGCAGCCAAGAAAAGGGACAGGGGTACGAGCAGTACTTC.

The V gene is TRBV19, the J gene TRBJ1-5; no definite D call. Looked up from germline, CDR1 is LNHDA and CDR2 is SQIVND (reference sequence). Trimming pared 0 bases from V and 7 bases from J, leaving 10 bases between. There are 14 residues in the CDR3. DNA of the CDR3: TGTGCCAGTAGTATAGACCCGGCGGGCCAGCCCCAGCATTTT. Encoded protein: CASSIDPAGQPQHF.

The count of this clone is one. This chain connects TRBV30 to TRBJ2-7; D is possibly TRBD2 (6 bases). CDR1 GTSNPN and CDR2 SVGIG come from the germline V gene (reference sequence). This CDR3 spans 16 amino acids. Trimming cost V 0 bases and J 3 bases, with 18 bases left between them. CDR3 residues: CAWSVLPPGSGYEQYF. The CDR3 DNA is TGTGCCTGGAGTGTACTCCCTCCGGGTAGCGGCTACGAGCAGTACTTC.

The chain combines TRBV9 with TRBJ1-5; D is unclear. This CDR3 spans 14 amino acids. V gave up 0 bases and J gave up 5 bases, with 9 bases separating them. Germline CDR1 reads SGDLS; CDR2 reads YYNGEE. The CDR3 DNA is TGTGCCAGCAGCGTAGACTGGAGCTATCAGCCCCAGCATTTT. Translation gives CASSVDWSYQPQHF. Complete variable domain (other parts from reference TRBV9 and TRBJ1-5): DSGVTQTPKHLITATGQRVTLRCSPRSGDLSVYWYQQSLDQGLQFLIQYYNGEERAKGNILERFSAQQFPDLHSELNLSSLELGDSALYFCASSVDWSYQPQHFGDGTRLSIL.

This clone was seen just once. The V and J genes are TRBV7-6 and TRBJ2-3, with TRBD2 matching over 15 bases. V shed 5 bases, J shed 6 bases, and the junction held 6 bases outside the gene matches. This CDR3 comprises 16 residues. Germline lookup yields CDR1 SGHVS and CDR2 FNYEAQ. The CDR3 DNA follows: TGTGCCAGCAGCATCGGGACTAGCGGGGGGTCGGATACGCAGTATTTT. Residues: CASSIGTSGGSDTQYF.

CDR3 coding DNA: TGTGCCAGCAGTCCATCGACAGGGACCTACGAGCAGTACTTC. It is translated as CASSPSTGTYEQYF. The V and J genes are TRBV7-9 and TRBJ2-7; 7 bases are a match to TRBD1. The CDR3 spans 14 residues. The germline V gene has CDR1 SEHNR and CDR2 FQNEAQ (reference sequence). Losses at the gene ends were 6 bases for V and 2 bases for J; bases not matched to a gene: 7.

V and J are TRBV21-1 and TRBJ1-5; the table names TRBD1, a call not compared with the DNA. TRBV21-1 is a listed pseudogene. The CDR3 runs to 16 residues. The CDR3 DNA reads TGTGCCAGCAGCAAAGTTCTGGACACAAGCAATCAGCCCCAGCATTTT. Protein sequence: CASSKVLDTSNQPQHF.

CDR3 region: CASSVDPGGILNTGELFF. The CDR3 region has the DNA TGTGCCAGCAGCGTAGATCCCGGAGGGATCTTAAACACCGGGGAGCTGTTTTTT. The chain joins TRBV9 to TRBJ2-2; tentatively, D is TRBD2 (6 bases). Germline lookup yields CDR1 SGDLS and CDR2 YYNGEE. The CDR3 extends over 18 amino acids. V was cut by 0 bases and J by 2 bases, with 17 bases left in between.

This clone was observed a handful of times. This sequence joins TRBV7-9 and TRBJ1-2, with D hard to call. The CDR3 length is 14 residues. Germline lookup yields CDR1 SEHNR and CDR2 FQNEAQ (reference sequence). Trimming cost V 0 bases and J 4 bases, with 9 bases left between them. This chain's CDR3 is CASSLAGQAYGYTF. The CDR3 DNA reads TGTGCCAGCAGCTTAGCCGGCCAGGCCTATGGCTACACCTTC.

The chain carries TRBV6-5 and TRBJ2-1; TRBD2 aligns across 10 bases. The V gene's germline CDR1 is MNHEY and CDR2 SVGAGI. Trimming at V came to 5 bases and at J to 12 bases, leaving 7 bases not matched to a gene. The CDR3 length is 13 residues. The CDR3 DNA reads TGTGCCAGCAGTCCCCCCGCTAGCGGGAGGCAGTTCTTC. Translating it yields CASSPPASGRQFF.